This entry describes one T cell receptor (beta chain). The data are from a study of T-cell memory formation after mild COVID-19. The germline V gene encodes CDR1 SGHRS and CDR2 YFSETQ. The V gene lost 0 bases and the J gene lost 6 bases, with 17 bases spanning the gap. The length of the CDR3 is 16 residues. TCRalpha and TCRbeta libraries used 5'RACE with constant-segment primers and UMIs. TCRdb called the 5' RACE reads again in MiXCR, with one record for every CDR3 protein. The table lists roughly 120,000 distinct CDR3 sequences, more than 15% of them singletons, with over 11% in the top ten. This rearrangement joins TRBV5-1 to TRBJ2-3; the D gene is possibly TRBD2 (5 bases). The sequence was collected from an adult woman who had mild COVID-19 (a few samples of this study predate the infection). Cell type and time point are not known. The sequencing sample was made of PBMCs or a T cell subset sorted from them (not recorded which). The CDR3 protein is CASSLASGSLGDTQYF. CDR3 nucleotide sequence: TGCGCCAGCAGCTTGGCCAGCGGCAGTCTGGGGGATACGCAGTATTTT.